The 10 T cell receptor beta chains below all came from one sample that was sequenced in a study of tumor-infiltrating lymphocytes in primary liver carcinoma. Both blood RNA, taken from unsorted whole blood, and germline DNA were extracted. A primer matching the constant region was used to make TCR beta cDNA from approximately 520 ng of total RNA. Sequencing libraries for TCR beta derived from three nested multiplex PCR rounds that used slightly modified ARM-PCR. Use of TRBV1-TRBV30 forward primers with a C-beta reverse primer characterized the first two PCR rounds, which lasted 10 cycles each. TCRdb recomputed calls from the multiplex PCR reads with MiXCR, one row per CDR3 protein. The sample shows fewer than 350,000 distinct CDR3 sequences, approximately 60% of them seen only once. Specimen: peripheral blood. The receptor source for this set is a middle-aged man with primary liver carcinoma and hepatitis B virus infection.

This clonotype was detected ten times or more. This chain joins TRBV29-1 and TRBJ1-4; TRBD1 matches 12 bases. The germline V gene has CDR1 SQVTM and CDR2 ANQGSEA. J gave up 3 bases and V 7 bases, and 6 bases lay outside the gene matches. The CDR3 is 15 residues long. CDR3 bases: TGCAGCGCCGGGACAGGGGGCCGAGCTAATGAAAAACTGTTTTTT. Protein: CSAGTGGRANEKLFF. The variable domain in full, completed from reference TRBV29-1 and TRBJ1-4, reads SAVISQKPSRDICQRGTSLTIQCQVDSQVTMMFWYRQQPGQSLTLIATANQGSEATYESGFVIDKFPISRPNLTFSTLTVSNMSPEDSSIYLCSAGTGGRANEKLFFGSGTQLSVL.

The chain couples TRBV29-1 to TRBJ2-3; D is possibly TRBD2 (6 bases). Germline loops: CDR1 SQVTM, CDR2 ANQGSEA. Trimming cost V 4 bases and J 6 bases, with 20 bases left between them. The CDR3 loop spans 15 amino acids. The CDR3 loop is CSVASTSFEVDTQYF. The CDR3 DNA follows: TGCAGCGTTGCCTCGACTAGTTTTGAGGTGGATACGCAGTATTTT.

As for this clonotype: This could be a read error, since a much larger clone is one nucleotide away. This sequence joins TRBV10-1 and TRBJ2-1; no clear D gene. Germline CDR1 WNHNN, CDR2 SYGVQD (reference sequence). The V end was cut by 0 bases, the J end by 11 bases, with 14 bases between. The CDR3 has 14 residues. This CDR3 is CASSESIGMGKQFF. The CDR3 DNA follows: TGCGCCAGCAGTGAGTCAATCGGTATGGGCAAGCAGTTCTTC.

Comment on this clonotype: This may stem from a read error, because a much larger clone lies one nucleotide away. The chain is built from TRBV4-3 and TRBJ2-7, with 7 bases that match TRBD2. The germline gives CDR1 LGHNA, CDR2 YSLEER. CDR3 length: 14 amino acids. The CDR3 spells CASNQELAAYEQYF. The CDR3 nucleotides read TGCGCCAGCAACCAAGAGCTAGCGGCCTACGAGCAGTACTTC.

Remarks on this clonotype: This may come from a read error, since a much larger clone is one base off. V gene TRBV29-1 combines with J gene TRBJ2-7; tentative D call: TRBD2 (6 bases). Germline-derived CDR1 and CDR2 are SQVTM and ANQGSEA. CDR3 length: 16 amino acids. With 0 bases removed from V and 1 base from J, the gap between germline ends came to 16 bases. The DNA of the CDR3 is TGCAGCGTTGAAGATCAACGCCGGGGGTTATCCTACGAGCAGTACTTC. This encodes CSVEDQRRGLSYEQYF.

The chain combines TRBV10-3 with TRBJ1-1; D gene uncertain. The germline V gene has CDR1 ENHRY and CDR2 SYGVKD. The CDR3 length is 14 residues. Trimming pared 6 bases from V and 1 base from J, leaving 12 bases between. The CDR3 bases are TGTGCCATCAGGGGTAGGGCAGGGAACACTGAAGCTTTCTTT. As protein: CAIRGRAGNTEAFF.

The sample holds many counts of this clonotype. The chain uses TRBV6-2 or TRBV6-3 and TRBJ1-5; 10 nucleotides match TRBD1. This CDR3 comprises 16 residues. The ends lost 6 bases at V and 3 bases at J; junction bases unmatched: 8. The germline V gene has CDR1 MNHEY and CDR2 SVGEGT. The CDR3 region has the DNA TGTGCCAGCAGGTCCACCGGGACAGGGGCCAATCAGCCCCAGCATTTT. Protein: CASRSTGTGANQPQHF.

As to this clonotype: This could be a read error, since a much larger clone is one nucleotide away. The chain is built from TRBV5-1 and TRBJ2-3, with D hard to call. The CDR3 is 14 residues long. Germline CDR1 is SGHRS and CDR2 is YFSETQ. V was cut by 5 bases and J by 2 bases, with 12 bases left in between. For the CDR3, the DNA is TGCGCCAGCAGATTGTCGGTATACACAGATACGCAGTATTTT. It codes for CASRLSVYTDTQYF.

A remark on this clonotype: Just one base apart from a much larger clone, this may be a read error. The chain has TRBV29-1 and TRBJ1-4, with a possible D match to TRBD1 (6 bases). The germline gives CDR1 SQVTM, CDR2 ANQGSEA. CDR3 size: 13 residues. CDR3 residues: CSVGRGRSEKLSF. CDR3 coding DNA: TGCAGCGTTGGCCGGGGGCGGAGTGAAAAACTGTCTTTT.

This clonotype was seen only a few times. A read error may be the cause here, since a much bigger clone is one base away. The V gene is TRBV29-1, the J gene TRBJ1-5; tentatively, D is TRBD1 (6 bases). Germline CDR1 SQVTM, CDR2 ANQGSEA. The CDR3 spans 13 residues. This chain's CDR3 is CSVELGAGQPRHF. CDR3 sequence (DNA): TGCAGCGTTGAGTTGGGGGCAGGGCAGCCCCGGCATTTT. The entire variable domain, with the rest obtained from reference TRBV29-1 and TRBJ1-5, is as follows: SAVISQKPSRDICQRGTSLTIQCQVDSQVTMMFWYRQQPGQSLTLIATANQGSEATYESGFVIDKFPISRPNLTFSTLTVSNMSPEDSSIYLCSVELGAGQPRHFGDGTRLSIL.